One sample yielded the 27 T cell receptor beta chains listed below, sequenced in a study of Ad26.COV2.S vaccination and SARS-CoV-2 variants. The treatment was: 15 to 20 received Ad26.COV2.S at low or high dose, single or two shots; roughly five received placebo; per-sample allocation not given. Day 63 following the first vaccine or placebo injection was when the samples were taken. Sequencing was performed with immunoSEQ multiplex PCR; in TCRdb, only in-frame clones are kept and a portion is missing. This sample carries over 400,000 clones, 89% of them seen once, and the ten largest clones take about 2.5%. The sequencing used peripheral blood, collected in a trial of Ad26.COV2.S vaccine versus placebo. These receptors were collected from a person between 18 and 65 years old who received the Ad26.COV2.S COVID-19 vaccine or a placebo.

The chain combines TRBV3-1 (or the pseudogene TRBV3-2) with TRBJ1-3; D unclear. Germline V lookup: CDR1 LGHDT, CDR2 YNNKEL (reference sequence). This CDR3 has 15 residues. V lost 0 bases and J 0 bases, leaving 6 bases between the germline ends. In nucleotides, the CDR3 is TGTGCCAGCAGCCAAGAATGGAGCTCTGGAAACACCATATATTTT. Translated: CASSQEWSSGNTIYF.

V usage is TRBV5-1 and J usage is TRBJ2-2, with D unresolved. The V gene's germline CDR1 is SGHRS and CDR2 YFSETQ. Trimming left V 0 bases short and J 6 bases short, with 9 bases between. CDR3 length: 14 amino acids. The CDR3 nucleotides read TGCGCCAGCAGCTTGGTGGCCGCGGCCGGGGAGCTGTTTTTT. Translation: CASSLVAAAGELFF.

This chain joins TRBV10-3 and TRBJ2-7; the D gene is possibly TRBD2 (5 bases). CDR3 length: 14 amino acids. CDR1 and CDR2 from the germline V gene are ENHRY and SYGVKD. Trimming left V 0 bases short and J 6 bases short, with 12 bases between. The CDR3 region is CAISESATGVEQYF. As DNA, the CDR3 is TGTGCCATCAGTGAGTCGGCGACCGGGGTCGAGCAGTACTTC.

The chain is built from TRBV7-9 and TRBJ1-2; D gene unclear. V was pared by 1 base and J by 4 bases, with 10 bases between. This CDR3 comprises 14 residues. CDR1 and CDR2 from the germline V gene are SEHNR and FQNEAQ (reference sequence). CDR3: CASSLGRTPYGYTF. The CDR3 nucleotides are TGTGCCAGCAGCTTAGGTCGGACTCCCTATGGCTACACCTTC.

The V gene is TRBV5-5, the J gene TRBJ2-2, with no clear D. Trimming left V 2 bases short and J 0 bases short, with 8 bases between. Germline CDR1 SGHKS, CDR2 YYEKEE (reference sequence). The CDR3 consists of 15 residues. The CDR3 loop is CASSFVPANTGELFF. For the CDR3, the DNA is TGTGCCAGCAGCTTTGTGCCTGCGAACACCGGGGAGCTGTTTTTT.

The genes are TRBV2 and TRBJ1-4, with a weak D call TRBD1 (6 bases). CDR3 length: 16 residues. The ends were cut back, 7 bases at V and 7 bases at J, with 22 bases in the middle. CDR1 is SNHLY, CDR2 FYNNEI, per germline. The CDR3 loop is CASTRYKQGGGEKLFF. In DNA, the CDR3 is TGTGCCAGCACCCGCTATAAACAGGGTGGGGGTGAAAAACTGTTTTTT.

The chain carries TRBV7-3 and TRBJ2-2, with 8 bases fitting TRBD2. CDR1 SGHTA and CDR2 FQGTGA come from the germline V gene. With V trimmed by 2 bases and J by 5 bases, 10 bases remained unmatched. This CDR3 contains 17 residues. Here the CDR3 reads CASSLSPREEMTGELFF. CDR3 nucleotide sequence: TGTGCCAGCAGCTTATCTCCGCGGGAGGAAATGACCGGGGAGCTGTTTTTT.

This CDR3 reads CASSLVGAETQYF. The CDR3 nucleotides are TGCGCCAGCAGCCTAGTGGGGGCAGAGACCCAGTACTTC. The V and J genes are TRBV4-3 and TRBJ2-5; a weak D match, TRBD1 (6 bases). The germline V gene encodes CDR1 LGHNA and CDR2 YSLEER. CDR3 length equals 13 residues. Trimming took off 4 bases at V and 4 bases at J, with 10 bases between the two ends.

The chain uses TRBV7-2 and TRBJ1-1, with TRBD1 identical over 7 bases. Trimming cost V 1 base and J 0 bases; bases outside gene matches: 5. The CDR3 contains 16 residues. Germline CDR1 is SGHTA and CDR2 is FQGNSA. The CDR3 reads CASSLVAGGMNTEAFF. CDR3 DNA: TGTGCCAGCAGCTTAGTCGCAGGGGGAATGAACACTGAAGCTTTCTTT.

The chain recombines TRBV2 with TRBJ1-2; unclear D gene. V gave up 4 bases and J gave up 2 bases, with 8 bases separating them. This CDR3 region has 13 residues. Germline CDR1 is SNHLY and CDR2 is FYNNEI. The CDR3 DNA reads TGTGCCAGCAGTGTGGCCAGGAACTATGGCTACACCTTC. This gives the protein CASSVARNYGYTF.

The J gene is TRBJ1-2, the V gene TRBV19; perhaps TRBD1 as D (6 bases). The CDR3 extends over 15 amino acids. Germline CDR1 is LNHDA and CDR2 is SQIVND (reference sequence). The V end was cut by 3 bases, the J end by 2 bases, with 13 bases between. In DNA, the CDR3 is TGTGCCAGTAGTATCCTCGATGACAGGAACTATGGCTACACCTTC. Translated, it gives CASSILDDRNYGYTF.

The chain joins TRBV30 to TRBJ2-3; TRBD2 matches at 7 bases. The CDR3 is 11 residues long. The V segment lost 0 bases and the J segment 9 bases; nucleotides outside the gene matches: 0. Germline CDR1 reads GTSNPN; CDR2 reads SVGIG (reference sequence). The CDR3 coding sequence is TGTGCCTGGAGTGTAGCGGGGACGCAGTATTTT. It specifies CAWSVAGTQYF.

The J gene is TRBJ2-7, the V gene TRBV5-1, with D maybe TRBD1 (5 bases). V was clipped by 4 bases and J by 2 bases, with 16 bases between them. The CDR3 covers 15 residues. Germline lookup yields CDR1 SGHRS and CDR2 YFSETQ. The CDR3 spells CASSTRQTSPYEQYF. The CDR3, as DNA: TGCGCCAGCAGCACCCGACAGACGTCTCCCTACGAGCAGTACTTC.

This clone showed up just a few times. This chain links TRBV20-1 with TRBJ2-7; D gene ambiguous. V gave up 3 bases and J gave up 4 bases, with 7 bases separating them. The germline V gene encodes CDR1 DFQATT and CDR2 SNEGSKA (reference sequence). The CDR3 is 11 amino acids. CDR3 DNA: TGCAGTGCTAGTGGATATTACGAGCAGTACTTC. Its protein product is CSASGYYEQYF.

V is TRBV9 and J is TRBJ1-5; D is ambiguous. The V end was cut by 4 bases, the J end by 1 base, with 9 bases between. Germline lookup yields CDR1 SGDLS and CDR2 YYNGEE. The CDR3 spans 14 residues. The CDR3 here is CASSLSGSNQPQHF. Written as DNA, the CDR3 is TGTGCCAGCAGCCTAAGCGGAAGCAATCAGCCCCAGCATTTT.

This chain uses TRBV7-8 with TRBJ2-1; 11 positions agree with TRBD2. After removal of 5 bases from V and 2 bases from J, the junction contained 5 bases not matched to a gene. This CDR3 contains 16 residues. CDR1 SGHVS and CDR2 FQNEAQ come from the germline V gene. CDR3: CASSTSGSRPYNEQFF. The CDR3 nucleotides are TGTGCCAGCAGCACTAGCGGGAGTCGGCCCTACAATGAGCAGTTCTTC.

The sample holds one count of this clone. V is TRBV28 and J is TRBJ2-2; 12 bases match TRBD2. Trimming cost V 4 bases and J 4 bases; bases outside gene matches: 4. The CDR3 runs 16 residues. Germline V gene sequence: CDR1 MDHEN, CDR2 SYDVKM. The CDR3 DNA reads as TGTGCCAGCAGTTCGGGACTAGCGGGCTCCACCGGGGAGCTGTTTTTT. This codes for CASSSGLAGSTGELFF.

V usage is TRBV5-1 and J usage is TRBJ1-2; 7 nucleotides agree with TRBD1. This CDR3 contains 13 residues. Trimming removed 5 bases from V and 6 bases from J; junction bases left unmatched: 7. CDR1 and CDR2 (germline): SGHRS, YFSETQ. The CDR3 here is CASSLQGPDGYTF. In DNA, the CDR3 is TGCGCCAGCAGTCTACAGGGGCCGGATGGCTACACCTTC.

This chain joins TRBV11-3 and TRBJ2-1, with no clear D. This CDR3 is built from 15 residues. Trimming left V 0 bases short and J 5 bases short, with 11 bases between. CDR1 and CDR2 from the germline V gene are SGHNT and YENEEA. The CDR3 DNA sequence: TGTGCCAGCAGCTTAGATCTGGATGCGGACAATGAGCAGTTCTTC. This encodes CASSLDLDADNEQFF.

The V and J genes are TRBV7-2 and TRBJ1-2; weak D call: TRBD1 (6 bases). The CDR3 is 15 amino acids. From germline, CDR1 is SGHTA and CDR2 FQGNSA. V dropped 2 bases and J dropped 7 bases, with 17 bases sitting between them. The CDR3 DNA is TGTGCCAGCAGCTTATTAGGGGGGAAAGGTTTTGGCTACACCTTC. This codes for CASSLLGGKGFGYTF.

This rearrangement joins TRBV4-1 to TRBJ2-1; D is perhaps TRBD1 (6 bases). V lost 0 bases and J lost 2, with 17 bases in between. Germline V gene lookup returns CDR1 MGHRA and CDR2 YSYEKL. The CDR3 totals 18 residues. The CDR3 reads CASSQDQGPPRPYNEQFF. The CDR3 nucleotides read TGCGCCAGCAGCCAAGATCAGGGGCCCCCGCGTCCCTACAATGAGCAGTTCTTC.

V gene TRBV5-8 combines with J gene TRBJ1-1; 8 bases match TRBD1. The CDR3 sequence is 15 residues long. V was pared by 0 bases and J by 2 bases, with 3 bases of the junction left unmatched. Germline loops: CDR1 SGHTS, CDR2 YDEGEE. The CDR3 sequence: CASSLGTGRNTEAFF. The DNA for the CDR3 is TGTGCCAGCAGCTTGGGGACAGGGAGAAACACTGAAGCTTTCTTT.

In this sample, this clone turned up a few times. The chain employs TRBV7-2 and TRBJ2-1, with D perhaps matching TRBD2 (5 bases). Deletions cut 4 bases from V and 0 bases from J, with 10 bases between. CDR1 and CDR2 from the germline V gene are SGHTA and FQGNSA. This CDR3 has 15 residues. CDR3 bases: TGTGCCAGCAGCTCACTAGGGAGCTCCTACAATGAGCAGTTCTTC. This encodes CASSSLGSSYNEQFF.

The rearrangement joins TRBV5-1 to TRBJ1-3, with D perhaps TRBD1 (6 bases). V dropped 0 bases and J dropped 4 bases, with 8 bases sitting between them. Looked up from germline, CDR1 is SGHRS and CDR2 is YFSETQ. The CDR3 spans 14 residues. CDR3 DNA: TGCGCCAGCAGCTTGGACACAGGGGGAAACACCATATATTTT. Translation gives CASSLDTGGNTIYF.

This chain uses TRBV5-1 with TRBJ2-7, with unresolved D. This CDR3 region has 13 residues. Trimming shortened V by 5 bases and J by 3 bases, and 12 bases separated the two germline ends. Germline V gives CDR1 SGHRS, CDR2 YFSETQ. CDR3 sequence: CASRSGSNYEQYF. The CDR3, as DNA: TGCGCCAGCAGGTCAGGATCGAACTACGAGCAGTACTTC.

This clone was seen a handful of times. V usage is TRBV6-5 and J usage is TRBJ2-5; a possible D gene is TRBD2 (5 bases). Germline assignment: CDR1 MNHEY and CDR2 SVGAGI. V was pared by 8 bases and J by 5 bases, with 18 bases between. The CDR3 consists of 14 residues. For the CDR3, the DNA is TGTGCCAGCGGATGGCGGACGGGAACGGAGACCCAGTACTTC. Translation gives CASGWRTGTETQYF.

The chain uses TRBV20-1 and TRBJ2-7; D is ambiguous. Trimming removed 3 bases at V and 4 bases at J, with 13 bases between. CDR3 length: 13 residues. Germline-derived CDR1 and CDR2 are DFQATT and SNEGSKA (reference sequence). CDR3 sequence: CSASKGLLYEQYV. The CDR3 DNA reads TGCAGTGCTAGTAAAGGTCTCTTATACGAGCAGTACGTC.